This entry lists 32 T cell receptor beta chains sequenced from one sample in a study of blood T cell repertoires in COVID-19. Profiling relied on immunoSEQ multiplex PCR, and the TCRdb table lists in-frame clones only, not all of them. The profile shows 200,000 to 250,000 clones, approximately 84% of them singletons. Sequenced: PBMCs or T cells enriched from blood (not recorded which). The receptors shown here come from a man aged 35-49 years who had recovered from COVID-19.

The gene calls are TRBV7-3 and TRBJ1-2; D is uncertain. There are 15 residues in the CDR3. Germline V CDR1 and CDR2: SGHTA, FQGTGA. V was shortened by 2 bases and J by 3 bases, with 13 bases between the two germline ends. Here the CDR3 reads CASSLVAGPDYGYTF. The CDR3 DNA follows: TGTGCCAGCAGCTTAGTAGCTGGCCCCGACTATGGCTACACCTTC. The entire variable domain, with the rest obtained from reference TRBV7-3 and TRBJ1-2, is as follows: GAGVSQTPSNKVTEKGKYVELRCDPISGHTALYWYRQSLGQGPEFLIYFQGTGAADDSGLPNDRFFAVRPEGSVSTLKIQRTERGDSAVYLCASSLVAGPDYGYTFGSGTRLTVV.

The table lists this clone with a count of one. The chain joins TRBV4-3 to TRBJ1-3, with 11 bases lining up with TRBD1. Looked up from germline, CDR1 is LGHNA and CDR2 is YSLEER. V trimming: 5 bases; J trimming: 3 bases; junction bases outside the gene matches: 9. The CDR3 length is 17 residues. CDR3 DNA sequence: TGCGCCAGCAGCTATTCCTCGGGACAGGGGGATGGAAACACCATATATTTT. It codes for CASSYSSGQGDGNTIYF.

The genes are TRBV3-1 (or the pseudogene TRBV3-2) and TRBJ1-5, with a tentative D call TRBD1 (5 bases). This CDR3 is 13 amino acids long. With 4 bases removed from V and 5 bases from J, the gap between germline ends came to 9 bases. Germline V lookup: CDR1 LGHDT, CDR2 YNNKEL (reference sequence). For the CDR3, the DNA is TGTGCCAGCAGCCCCGGGGGGGATCAGCCCCAGCATTTT. It encodes CASSPGGDQPQHF.

This clone was counted between two and nine times. The gene calls are TRBV2 and TRBJ1-4, with D uncertain. The V and J ends lost 6 bases and 8 bases respectively, with 13 bases between them. Germline V gene data show CDR1 as SNHLY and CDR2 as FYNNEI. CDR3 length: 13 residues. CDR3 coding DNA: TGTGCCAGCAGGGACTCTGGACGGGAAAAACTGTTTTTT. It translates to CASRDSGREKLFF.

This chain links TRBV5-6 with TRBJ2-7; D remains unclear. CDR1 is SGHDT, CDR2 YYEEEE, per germline. This CDR3 contains 14 residues. The V and J ends lost 2 bases and 2 bases respectively, with 11 bases between them. CDR3: CASSFGSSTYEQYF. The CDR3 DNA reads TGTGCCAGCAGCTTCGGGTCCTCAACCTACGAGCAGTACTTC.

The V and J genes are TRBV10-3 and TRBJ1-4; 7 positions agree with TRBD1. V trimming: 2 bases; J trimming: 10 bases; junction bases outside the gene matches: 4. This CDR3 has 13 amino acids. Germline CDR1 and CDR2: ENHRY and SYGVKD. In DNA, the CDR3 is TGTGCCATCAGTGAGAACAGGGGCGGAAAACTGTTTTTT. Protein sequence: CAISENRGGKLFF.

This clone was seen just once. This chain connects TRBV19 to TRBJ1-1; 8 bases are a match to TRBD1. CDR3 length: 15 amino acids. The V gene end was trimmed by 6 bases and the J gene end by 3 bases; junction bases not matched to a gene: 9. Germline-derived CDR1 and CDR2 are LNHDA and SQIVND (reference sequence). CDR3 amino acids: CASSLDRERYTEAFF. The DNA of the CDR3 is TGTGCCAGTAGCCTGGACAGGGAGCGATACACTGAAGCTTTCTTT.

This chain uses TRBV3-1 (or the pseudogene TRBV3-2) with TRBJ2-7, with TRBD1 identical over 7 bases. The V gene's germline CDR1 is LGHDT and CDR2 YNNKEL (reference sequence). There are 12 residues in the CDR3. V dropped 0 bases and J dropped 12; count of bases not matched to a gene: 5. In nucleotides, the CDR3 is TGTGCCAGCAGCCAAGAGGGGACAGCCCTGTACTTC. It translates to CASSQEGTALYF.

The chain recombines TRBV7-9 with TRBJ1-2, with TRBD1 as a possible D gene (5 bases). Germline V gene lookup returns CDR1 SEHNR and CDR2 FQNEAQ (reference sequence). The V and J ends lost 1 base and 7 bases respectively, with 16 bases between them. This CDR3 region has 15 residues. In nucleotides, the CDR3 is TGTGCCAGCAGCTTAGTAGGCAGGGACGGGAGTGGCTACACCTTC. Residues: CASSLVGRDGSGYTF.

Turning to this clone: A junction boundary mismatches the germline segment, possibly from a read error. The chain recombines TRBV27 with TRBJ1-1; no reliable D call. Germline CDR1 and CDR2: MNHEY and SMNVEV (reference sequence). The CDR3 is 13 residues long. The CDR3 region has the DNA TGTGCCAACAGTTTTGGCCGGTGGGCCGAAGCTTTCTTT. Its translation: CANSFGRWAEAFF.

V and J are TRBV13 and TRBJ1-2; the D is unclear. This CDR3 has 14 amino acids. Per germline, CDR1 PRHDT and CDR2 FYEKMQ (reference sequence). The germline V and J ends were trimmed by 0 bases and 5 bases, with 10 bases remaining between them. CDR3 DNA sequence: TGTGCCAGCAGCTTAGGCTTGGCCTCTTATGGCTACACCTTC. Its translation is CASSLGLASYGYTF.

The rearrangement links TRBV5-1 to TRBJ1-1; 8 bases map to TRBD1. Looked up from germline, CDR1 is SGHRS and CDR2 is YFSETQ. Trimming at V came to 5 bases and at J to 5 bases, leaving 11 bases not matched to a gene. CDR3 length equals 15 residues. The CDR3 nucleotides read TGCGCCAGCAGTTTTTTTACAGGGGGTGGGACTGAAGCTTTCTTT. Its protein is CASSFFTGGGTEAFF. Full variable domain (rest looked up from reference TRBV5-1 and TRBJ1-1): KAGVTQTPRYLIKTRGQQVTLSCSPISGHRSVSWYQQTPGQGLQFLFEYFSETQRNKGNFPGRFSGRQFSNSRSEMNVSTLELGDSALYLCASSFFTGGGTEAFFGQGTRLTVV.

This clone was recorded a few times. The genes are TRBV5-1 and TRBJ1-1, with D hard to call. CDR3 size: 13 residues. Germline V gene lookup returns CDR1 SGHRS and CDR2 YFSETQ. V lost 0 bases, J lost 2 bases, and 5 bases lay in between. CDR3 loop: CASSLGPNTEAFF. Written as DNA, the CDR3 is TGCGCCAGCAGCTTGGGGCCTAACACTGAAGCTTTCTTT.

The V gene is TRBV20-1, the J gene TRBJ1-6, with D unclear. Per the germline V gene, CDR1 is DFQATT and CDR2 is SNEGSKA (reference sequence). V lost 3 bases and J 4 bases, leaving 7 bases between the germline ends. This CDR3 has 13 amino acids. The CDR3 protein is CSASTQYNSPLHF. In DNA, the CDR3 is TGCAGTGCTAGTACACAGTATAATTCACCCCTCCACTTT.

This clone was seen just once. The chain has TRBV16 and TRBJ1-5, with D maybe TRBD1 (5 bases). Germline V gives CDR1 KGHSY, CDR2 FQNENV. The CDR3 spans 13 residues. V lost 0 bases, J lost 5 bases, and 5 bases lay in between. The CDR3 sequence: CASSQSQDQPQHF. CDR3 DNA: TGTGCCAGCAGCCAATCACAGGATCAGCCCCAGCATTTT.

The CDR3 spells CATSPGPGAYNEQFF. The CDR3 DNA sequence: TGTGCCACCAGTCCTGGGCCGGGGGCCTACAATGAGCAGTTCTTC. The chain uses TRBV15 and TRBJ2-1, with D perhaps TRBD2 (6 bases). The germline V gene encodes CDR1 LNHNV and CDR2 YYDKDF (reference sequence). The ends were cut back, 6 bases at V and 2 bases at J, with 14 bases in the middle. This CDR3 is built from 15 residues.

This clone was recorded only once. The chain recombines TRBV5-5 with TRBJ2-7; 8 nucleotides match TRBD1. The CDR3 totals 14 residues. The V and J ends lost 4 bases and 3 bases, in that order; junction bases with no gene match: 6. Germline-derived CDR1 and CDR2 are SGHKS and YYEKEE (reference sequence). Here the CDR3 DNA reads TGTGCCAGCAGCAAAGGACAGGGAAACTACGAGCAGTACTTC. Protein: CASSKGQGNYEQYF.

Written as DNA, the CDR3 is TGTGCCACCCGAGAACTAGTAAGCAATGAGCAGTTCTTC. It codes for CATRELVSNEQFF. The rearrangement joins TRBV28 to TRBJ2-1; D perhaps matches TRBD2 (5 bases). The CDR3 consists of 13 residues. The germline V gene encodes CDR1 MDHEN and CDR2 SYDVKM. V was clipped by 10 bases and J by 6 bases, with 16 bases between them.

The chain employs TRBV6-4 and TRBJ1-5; possible D gene TRBD1, 5 bases. Trimming cost V 6 bases and J 0 bases, with 9 bases left between them. CDR3 length equals 14 residues. Looked up from germline, CDR1 is MRHNA and CDR2 is SNTAGT. The CDR3 reads CASSTDSSNQPQHF. CDR3 bases: TGTGCCAGCAGCACCGACAGTAGCAATCAGCCCCAGCATTTT.

This clone showed up just a few times. The CDR3 DNA reads TGTGCCAGCAGCCTAACCGGGACAGCTAATGAAAAACTGTTTTTT. This sequence encodes CASSLTGTANEKLFF. The chain has TRBV7-2 and TRBJ1-4; 7 bases match TRBD1. CDR1 SGHTA and CDR2 FQGNSA come from the germline V gene. This CDR3 comprises 15 residues. Germline trimming cut 5 bases from V and 3 bases from J; bases unmatched to any gene: 6.

The gene calls are TRBV27 and TRBJ1-6; possible D gene TRBD1, 5 bases. CDR1 is MNHEY, CDR2 SMNVEV, per germline (reference sequence). The CDR3 sequence is 13 residues long. Trimming removed 5 bases from V and 10 bases from J, with 12 bases in between. CDR3 sequence: CASSLRVDSPLHF. CDR3 DNA sequence: TGTGCCAGCAGTCTCAGGGTTGACTCACCCCTCCACTTT.

This rearrangement joins TRBV5-4 to TRBJ2-5; 7 bases align to TRBD1. This CDR3 spans 13 amino acids. The V gene end was trimmed by 3 bases and the J gene end by 2 bases; junction bases not matched to a gene: 1. CDR1 and CDR2 (germline): SGHNT, YYREEE (reference sequence). The CDR3 loop reads CASSSDRQETQYF. The CDR3 bases are TGTGCCAGCAGCTCGGACAGGCAAGAGACCCAGTACTTC.

This clone came up a few times. The chain has TRBV28 and TRBJ2-7; 8 bases line up with TRBD2. Germline V gene lookup returns CDR1 MDHEN and CDR2 SYDVKM. The junction had 8 bases not matched to a gene; V was cut back by 7 bases and J by 0 bases. The CDR3 is 15 amino acids. The CDR3: CASKRGGGNSYEQYF. The CDR3 nucleotides are TGTGCCAGCAAACGGGGCGGGGGGAACTCCTACGAGCAGTACTTC.

V is TRBV19 and J is TRBJ1-5; maybe TRBD1 (6 bases). The CDR3 covers 15 residues. Germline V gene sequence: CDR1 LNHDA, CDR2 SQIVND (reference sequence). Trimming removed 4 bases at V and 1 base at J, with 11 bases between. Here the CDR3 DNA reads TGTGCCAGTAGTAACAGGGATGAAAGCAATCAGCCCCAGCATTTT. This encodes CASSNRDESNQPQHF.

The chain carries TRBV27 and TRBJ1-2, with D possibly TRBD1 on 6 matching bases. Per germline, CDR1 MNHEY and CDR2 SMNVEV (reference sequence). Trimming took 3 bases from V and 7 from J, leaving 18 bases between them. The CDR3 is made up of 15 amino acids. The CDR3: CASSFRDTGVGGYTF. The CDR3 DNA reads TGTGCCAGCAGTTTCCGGGACACAGGAGTAGGTGGCTACACCTTC.

The CDR3 coding sequence is TGTGCCAGTAATCGGGGGACAGGGGTTGAGGGTGAGCAGTTCTTC. Its protein is CASNRGTGVEGEQFF. V and J are TRBV28 and TRBJ2-1; 10 bases agree with TRBD1. V dropped 9 bases and J dropped 9; count of bases not matched to a gene: 14. The CDR3 totals 15 residues. Germline CDR1 and CDR2: MDHEN and SYDVKM.

The chain employs TRBV12-3 or TRBV12-4 and TRBJ1-1; possibly TRBD1 for D (6 bases). Trimming cost V 2 bases and J 8 bases, with 12 bases left between them. This CDR3 has 13 residues. CDR3 in DNA: TGTGCCAGCAGTTTAACAGGGCCGAGGGAAGCTTTCTTT. Translating gives CASSLTGPREAFF.

Remarks on this clone: The sample contains more than one DNA sequence encoding this CDR3. The CDR3 nucleotides read TGCGCCAGCAGCTTGGTAGCGGGTAGCTACGAGCAGTACTTC. Its protein product is CASSLVAGSYEQYF. The rearrangement links TRBV5-1 to TRBJ2-7; the match to TRBD2 covers 7 bases. V shed 0 bases, J shed 3 bases, and the junction held 3 bases outside the gene matches. CDR3 length: 14 residues. CDR1 and CDR2 from the germline V gene are SGHRS and YFSETQ.

This chain connects TRBV29-1 to TRBJ1-2; D is uncertain. CDR3 size: 15 residues. V was cut by 7 bases and J by 0 bases, with 18 bases left in between. CDR1 and CDR2 (germline): SQVTM, ANQGSEA. DNA for the CDR3: TGCAGCGCCCAAAGTCGCCTAAAAACTAACTATGGCTACACCTTC. Translation: CSAQSRLKTNYGYTF.

This chain connects TRBV29-1 to TRBJ1-3, with D tentatively TRBD1 (5 bases). The CDR3 runs 14 residues. The V gene lost 0 bases and the J gene lost 7 bases, with 13 bases spanning the gap. Germline assignment: CDR1 SQVTM and CDR2 ANQGSEA. The CDR3 bases are TGCAGCGTTGAAGATGCGACAGTACGGAACACCATATATTTT. Its translation is CSVEDATVRNTIYF.

The gene calls are TRBV27 and TRBJ2-1; D call uncertain. The CDR3 runs to 13 residues. Germline V gives CDR1 MNHEY, CDR2 SMNVEV (reference sequence). V shed 3 bases and J shed 7 bases, with 10 bases lying between them. The CDR3 nucleotides are TGTGCCAGCAGTTTTTACTACCTAAATGAGCAGTTCTTC. Translated: CASSFYYLNEQFF.

This sequence joins TRBV30 and TRBJ2-3; 9 nucleotides line up with TRBD1. The CDR3 totals 13 residues. V shed 3 bases, J shed 11 bases, and the junction held 9 bases outside the gene matches. Germline loops: CDR1 GTSNPN, CDR2 SVGIG (reference sequence). The CDR3 bases are TGTGCCTGGAGCGGGACAGGGCTTATGGGGCAGTATTTT. This sequence encodes CAWSGTGLMGQYF.